This T cell receptor (beta chain) was documented in a study of T cell repertoires in cytomegalovirus infection. Across the study: A matching HLA type, together with CMV infection, was signaled by public TCR beta signatures. Broader study findings: The ex vivo response was dominated by HLA-C-restricted CMV-specific TCR beta clonotypes.

TCRdb re-derived calls from the reads in MiXCR, one entry per CDR3 protein. The table has around 340,000 distinct CDR3 sequences, almost 30% seen once. This clonotype occurred a few times. Its antigen is currently unknown. CDR3 length: 16 residues. Germline-derived CDR1 and CDR2 are SGHDN and FVKESK. Deletions cut 2 bases from V and 1 base from J, with 11 bases between. This receptor was obtained from a human donor in good health (CMV status not recorded). Some clones in this sample may be carry-over from other donors' samples. The sample here was cultured PBMCs, taken from culture after CMV antigen stimulation. This sequence joins TRBV14 and TRBJ2-2; D tentatively fits TRBD1 or TRBD2 (5 bases each). CDR3: CASSQPGRRNTGELFF. CDR3 nucleotides: TGTGCCAGCAGCCAACCGGGACGTAGGAACACCGGGGAGCTGTTTTTT.